These 12 T cell receptor beta chains originate from one sample sequenced in a study of blood T cells in healthy people across ages. A second PCR, run for roughly 7 to 11 cycles, used a sample-barcoded 5' primer plus a J-beta primer mix. TCRdb used MiXCR to reprocess the 5' RACE reads, holding one entry per CDR3 protein. The data hold more than 1.4 million distinct CDR3 sequences, with around two fifths observed a single time. The source material was blood. Source of these receptors: a woman between 18 and 29 years old in good health.

The sample holds many counts of this clonotype. The rearrangement links TRBV7-9 to TRBJ2-1; no clear D. The CDR3 runs 12 residues. Per germline, CDR1 SEHNR and CDR2 FQNEAQ (reference sequence). The V gene lost 1 base and the J gene lost 8 bases, with 6 bases spanning the gap. Written as DNA, the CDR3 is TGTGCCAGCAGCTTAGTCGAGCATGAGCAGTTCTTC. Protein: CASSLVEHEQFF.

The chain recombines TRBV5-5 with TRBJ2-1; D is perhaps TRBD1 (6 bases). Trimming took off 3 bases at V and 4 bases at J, with 11 bases between the two ends. The CDR3 extends over 14 amino acids. Germline V gives CDR1 SGHKS, CDR2 YYEKEE (reference sequence). This chain's CDR3 is CASSYGTKYNEQFF. In DNA form, the CDR3 reads TGTGCCAGCAGCTATGGGACAAAATACAATGAGCAGTTCTTC.

The V gene is TRBV20-1, the J gene TRBJ2-5; 7 bases are shared with TRBD2. V dropped 6 bases and J dropped 11; count of bases not matched to a gene: 15. CDR3 length: 13 amino acids. Germline V gene data show CDR1 as DFQATT and CDR2 as SNEGSKA (reference sequence). The CDR3 spells CSARLGGVREQYF. DNA for the CDR3: TGCAGTGCCCGCCTGGGGGGGGTAAGAGAGCAGTACTTC.

The rearrangement joins TRBV6-1 to TRBJ1-2; possibly TRBD1 for D (5 bases). V was trimmed by 0 bases and J by 8 bases, leaving 13 bases between them. The length of the CDR3 is 14 residues. In germline, CDR1 is MNHNS, CDR2 SASEGT. CDR3 coding DNA: TGTGCCAGCAGTGAAGCGTACAGGACGGGCGGCTACACCTTC. It specifies CASSEAYRTGGYTF.

The chain recombines TRBV6-2 or TRBV6-3 with TRBJ2-3, with a tentative D call TRBD2 (5 bases). Trimming removed 6 bases at V and 0 bases at J, with 16 bases between. The CDR3 is 16 residues long. Germline V gene data show CDR1 as MNHEY and CDR2 as SVGEGT. CDR3 nucleotides: TGTGCCAGCAGCCCGGAGATAGCGTCTAGCACAGATACGCAGTATTTT. As protein: CASSPEIASSTDTQYF.

V usage is TRBV20-1 and J usage is TRBJ1-1; TRBD1 aligns across 7 bases. CDR1 and CDR2 from the germline V gene are DFQATT and SNEGSKA (reference sequence). The CDR3 length is 12 residues. CDR3 region: CRGDRANTEAFF. CDR3 nucleotide sequence: TGCAGGGGAGACAGGGCCAACACTGAAGCTTTCTTT.

A few counts support this clonotype. This sequence joins TRBV4-1 and TRBJ1-2; the D is unclear. Germline V CDR1 and CDR2: MGHRA, YSYEKL. V was shortened by 0 bases and J by 7 bases, with 6 bases between the two germline ends. CDR3 length: 12 amino acids. In nucleotides, the CDR3 is TGCGCCAGCAGCCAAGATGCGAGTGGCTACACCTTC. It yields the protein CASSQDASGYTF.

J is TRBJ2-5 and V is TRBV5-1, with TRBD2 matching 12 bases. Per germline, CDR1 SGHRS and CDR2 YFSETQ. CDR3 length: 17 amino acids. The trim removed 4 bases at V and 11 bases at J, leaving 18 bases unmatched. The CDR3 sequence: CASSPVLAGGVYNEQYF. The CDR3 DNA reads TGCGCCAGCAGCCCCGTCCTAGCGGGAGGGGTCTACAATGAGCAGTACTTC. Full variable domain (rest looked up from reference TRBV5-1 and TRBJ2-5): KAGVTQTPRYLIKTRGQQVTLSCSPISGHRSVSWYQQTPGQGLQFLFEYFSETQRNKGNFPGRFSGRQFSNSRSEMNVSTLELGDSALYLCASSPVLAGGVYNEQYFGPGTRLLVL.

A few counts support this clonotype. The CDR3 DNA is TGTGCCAGCAGCCAATTATCGACCCCCGAGGGCGAGCAGTACTTC. Its translation: CASSQLSTPEGEQYF. This chain uses TRBV3-1 with TRBJ2-7, with D possibly being TRBD2 (5 bases). The CDR3 is 15 amino acids. The germline CDR1 and CDR2 sequences are LGHDT and YNNKEL (reference sequence). V was clipped by 2 bases and J by 6 bases, with 17 bases between them.

This clonotype was detected a few times. The chain combines TRBV2 with TRBJ2-1; 9 positions match TRBD1. Germline assignment: CDR1 SNHLY and CDR2 FYNNEI. V gave up 6 bases and J gave up 5 bases; unmatched junction bases: 2. CDR3 size: 13 residues. CDR3 in amino acids: CASRRDRDNEQFF. The CDR3 DNA reads TGTGCCAGCAGGCGGGACAGGGACAATGAGCAGTTCTTC.

The chain joins TRBV21-1 to TRBJ1-2. TRBV21-1 corresponds to a pseudogene. The CDR3 is 19 amino acids. CDR3 coding DNA: TGTGCCAGCAGTTGTCGAATCGTAAACAGAGCTTTTTTACTTTATGGCTACACCTTC. Translated, it gives CASSCRIVNRAFLLYGYTF.

J is TRBJ1-3 and V is TRBV16; tentative D call: TRBD1 (5 bases). The CDR3 sequence is 15 residues long. Between the trimmed V and J ends, which lost 4 bases and 4 bases, there was a span of 14 bases. Germline CDR1 and CDR2: KGHSY and FQNENV. For the CDR3, the DNA is TGTGCCAGCAGCCGTCTCCAGGGTTCCGGAAACACCATATATTTT. Amino acid sequence: CASSRLQGSGNTIYF.